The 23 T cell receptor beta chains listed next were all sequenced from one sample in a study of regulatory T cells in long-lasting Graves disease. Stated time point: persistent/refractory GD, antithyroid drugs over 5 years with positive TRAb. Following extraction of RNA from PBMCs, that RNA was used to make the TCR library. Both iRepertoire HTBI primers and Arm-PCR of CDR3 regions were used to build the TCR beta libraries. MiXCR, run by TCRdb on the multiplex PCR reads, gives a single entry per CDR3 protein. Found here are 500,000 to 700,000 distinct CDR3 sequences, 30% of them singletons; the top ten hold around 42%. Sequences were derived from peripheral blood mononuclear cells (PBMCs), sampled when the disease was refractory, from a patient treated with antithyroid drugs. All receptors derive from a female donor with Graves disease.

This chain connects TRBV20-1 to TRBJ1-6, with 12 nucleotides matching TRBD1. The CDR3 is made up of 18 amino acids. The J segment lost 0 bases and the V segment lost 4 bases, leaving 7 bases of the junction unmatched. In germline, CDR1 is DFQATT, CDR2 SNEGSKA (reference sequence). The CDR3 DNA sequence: TGCAGTGCTAACCGGGACAGGGGGCAGAGCTCCTATAATTCACCCCTCCACTTT. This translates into CSANRDRGQSSYNSPLHF.

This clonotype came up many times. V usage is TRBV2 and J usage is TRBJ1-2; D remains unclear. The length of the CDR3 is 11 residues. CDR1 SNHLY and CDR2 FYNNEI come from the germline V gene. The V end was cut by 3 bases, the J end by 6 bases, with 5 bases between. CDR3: CASSEMDGYTF. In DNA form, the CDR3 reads TGTGCCAGCAGTGAGATGGATGGCTACACCTTC.

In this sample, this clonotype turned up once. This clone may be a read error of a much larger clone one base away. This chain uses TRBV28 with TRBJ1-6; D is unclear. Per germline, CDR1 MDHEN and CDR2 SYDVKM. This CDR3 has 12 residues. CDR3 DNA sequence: TGTGCCAGCTTTTCCCAGAATTCACTCCTCCACTTT. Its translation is CASFSQNSLLHF.

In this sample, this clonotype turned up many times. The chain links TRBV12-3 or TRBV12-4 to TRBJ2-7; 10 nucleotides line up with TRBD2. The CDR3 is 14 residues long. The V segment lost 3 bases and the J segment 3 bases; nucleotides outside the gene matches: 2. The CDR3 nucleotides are TGTGCCAGCAGTTTCAGCGGGAGGGTCTACGAGCAGTACTTC. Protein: CASSFSGRVYEQYF.

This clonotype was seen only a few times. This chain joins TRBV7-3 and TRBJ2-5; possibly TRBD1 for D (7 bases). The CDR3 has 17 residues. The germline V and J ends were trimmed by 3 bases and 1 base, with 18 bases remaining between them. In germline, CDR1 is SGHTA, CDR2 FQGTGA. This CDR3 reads CASSLGITGDSQETQYF. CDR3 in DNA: TGTGCCAGCAGCTTGGGGATTACAGGGGACTCCCAAGAGACCCAGTACTTC.

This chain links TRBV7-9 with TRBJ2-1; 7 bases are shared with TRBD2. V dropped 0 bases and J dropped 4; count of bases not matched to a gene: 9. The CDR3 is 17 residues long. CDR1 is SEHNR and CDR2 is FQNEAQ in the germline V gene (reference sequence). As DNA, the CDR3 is TGTGCCAGCAGCTTAGCTTCATTGAGCGGGGAGTACAATGAGCAGTTCTTC. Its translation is CASSLASLSGEYNEQFF.

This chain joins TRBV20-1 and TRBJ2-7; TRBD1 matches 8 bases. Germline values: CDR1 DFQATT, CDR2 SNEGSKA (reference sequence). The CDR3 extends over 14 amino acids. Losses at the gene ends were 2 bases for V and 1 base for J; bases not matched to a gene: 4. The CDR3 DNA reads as TGCAGTGCTAGAATGGACAGGGTGTCCTACGAGCAGTACTTC. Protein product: CSARMDRVSYEQYF.

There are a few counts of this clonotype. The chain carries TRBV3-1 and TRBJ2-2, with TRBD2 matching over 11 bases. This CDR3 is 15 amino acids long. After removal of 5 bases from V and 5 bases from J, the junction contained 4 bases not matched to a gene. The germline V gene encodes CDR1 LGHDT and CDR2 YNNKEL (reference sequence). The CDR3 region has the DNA TGTGCCAGCAGCGTCACTAGCGGGAGTACCGGGGAGCTGTTTTTT. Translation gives CASSVTSGSTGELFF.

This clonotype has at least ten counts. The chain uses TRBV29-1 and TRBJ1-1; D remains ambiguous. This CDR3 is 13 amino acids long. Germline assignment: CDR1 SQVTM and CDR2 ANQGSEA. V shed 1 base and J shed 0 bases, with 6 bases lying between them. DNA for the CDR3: TGCAGCGTTGAAGGACTGTTGAACACTGAAGCTTTCTTT. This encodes CSVEGLLNTEAFF.

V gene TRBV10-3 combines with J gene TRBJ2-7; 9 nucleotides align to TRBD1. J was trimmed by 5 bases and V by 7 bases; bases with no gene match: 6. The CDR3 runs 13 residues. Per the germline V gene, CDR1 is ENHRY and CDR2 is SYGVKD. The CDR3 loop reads CAINRQGVDEQYF. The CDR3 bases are TGTGCCATCAACCGACAGGGGGTCGACGAGCAGTACTTC.

In nucleotides, the CDR3 is TGTGCCACCAGCTGGGACAGCCTAGGGGACACTGAAGCTTTCTTT. It specifies CATSWDSLGDTEAFF. This rearrangement joins TRBV15 to TRBJ1-1; 7 bases are shared with TRBD1. The CDR3 has 15 amino acids. V trimming: 5 bases; J trimming: 3 bases; junction bases outside the gene matches: 9. From germline, CDR1 is LNHNV and CDR2 YYDKDF (reference sequence).

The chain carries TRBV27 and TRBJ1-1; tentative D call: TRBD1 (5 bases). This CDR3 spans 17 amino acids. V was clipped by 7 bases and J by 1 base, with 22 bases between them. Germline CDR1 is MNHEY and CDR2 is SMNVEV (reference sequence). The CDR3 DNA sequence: TGTGCCAGCACCCAACGGGGGGGTTGGGATAGGAACACTGAAGCTTTCTTT. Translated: CASTQRGGWDRNTEAFF.

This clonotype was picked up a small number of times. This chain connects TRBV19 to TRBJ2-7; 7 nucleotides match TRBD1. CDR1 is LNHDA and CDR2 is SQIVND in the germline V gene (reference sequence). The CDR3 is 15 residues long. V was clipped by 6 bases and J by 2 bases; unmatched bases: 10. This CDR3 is CASSATGDPPYEQYF. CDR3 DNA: TGTGCCAGTAGCGCTACAGGGGATCCCCCCTACGAGCAGTACTTC.

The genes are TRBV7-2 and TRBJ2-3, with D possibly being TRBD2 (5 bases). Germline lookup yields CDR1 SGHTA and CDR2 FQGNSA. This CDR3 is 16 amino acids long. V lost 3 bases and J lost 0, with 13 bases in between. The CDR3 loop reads CASSFTGKSSTDTQYF. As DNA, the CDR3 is TGTGCCAGCAGCTTCACGGGGAAATCTAGCACAGATACGCAGTATTTT.

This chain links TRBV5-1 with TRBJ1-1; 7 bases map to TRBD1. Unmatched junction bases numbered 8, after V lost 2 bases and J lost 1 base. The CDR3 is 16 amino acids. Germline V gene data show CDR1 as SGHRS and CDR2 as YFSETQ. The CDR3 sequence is CASSFGLTGRNTEAFF. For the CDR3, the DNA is TGCGCCAGCAGCTTTGGATTGACAGGGAGGAACACTGAAGCTTTCTTT.

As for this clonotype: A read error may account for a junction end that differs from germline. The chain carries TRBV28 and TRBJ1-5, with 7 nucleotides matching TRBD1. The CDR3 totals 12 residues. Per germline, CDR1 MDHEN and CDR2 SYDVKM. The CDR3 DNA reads TGTGCCAGCAGTCCCGGGGACAGTAGCTGGGATTTT. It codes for CASSPGDSSWDF.

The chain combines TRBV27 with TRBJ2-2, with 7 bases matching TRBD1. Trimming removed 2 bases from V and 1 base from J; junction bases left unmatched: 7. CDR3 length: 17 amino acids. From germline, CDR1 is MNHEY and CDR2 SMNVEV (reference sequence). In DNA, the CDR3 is TGTGCCAGCAGTTTAAAAGTAGGACAGGAGAACACCGGGGAGCTGTTTTTT. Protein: CASSLKVGQENTGELFF.

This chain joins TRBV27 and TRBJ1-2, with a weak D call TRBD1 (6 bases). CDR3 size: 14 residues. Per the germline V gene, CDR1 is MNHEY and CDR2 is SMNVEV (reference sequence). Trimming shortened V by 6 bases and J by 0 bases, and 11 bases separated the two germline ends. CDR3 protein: CASRKGGANYGYTF. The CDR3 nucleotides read TGTGCCAGCAGGAAAGGGGGAGCTAACTATGGCTACACCTTC.

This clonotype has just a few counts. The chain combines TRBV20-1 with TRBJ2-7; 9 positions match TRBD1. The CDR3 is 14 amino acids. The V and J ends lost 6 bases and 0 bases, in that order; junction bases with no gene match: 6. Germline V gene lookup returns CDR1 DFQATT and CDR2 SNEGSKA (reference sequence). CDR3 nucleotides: TGCAGTGCCGACGGGACAGGGAGCTCCTACGAGCAGTACTTC. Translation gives CSADGTGSSYEQYF.

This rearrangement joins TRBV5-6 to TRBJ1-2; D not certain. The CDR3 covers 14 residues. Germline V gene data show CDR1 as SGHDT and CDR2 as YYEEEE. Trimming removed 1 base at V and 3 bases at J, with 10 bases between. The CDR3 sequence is CASSLRGYDYGYTF. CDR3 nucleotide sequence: TGTGCCAGCAGCTTGCGGGGATACGACTATGGCTACACCTTC.

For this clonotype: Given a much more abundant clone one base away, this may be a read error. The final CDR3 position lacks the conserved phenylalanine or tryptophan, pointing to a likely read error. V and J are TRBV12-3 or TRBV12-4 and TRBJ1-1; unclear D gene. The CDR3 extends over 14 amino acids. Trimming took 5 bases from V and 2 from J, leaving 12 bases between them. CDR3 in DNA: TGTGCCAGCAGTGATCCGGGCCACAACACTGAAGCTTTCTCT. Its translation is CASSDPGHNTEAFS.

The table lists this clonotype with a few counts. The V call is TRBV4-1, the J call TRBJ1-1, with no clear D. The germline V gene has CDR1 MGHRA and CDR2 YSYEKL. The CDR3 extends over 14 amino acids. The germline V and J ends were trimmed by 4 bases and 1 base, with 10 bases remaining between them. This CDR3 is CASSLNSGNTEAFF. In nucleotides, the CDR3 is TGCGCCAGCAGCCTCAATTCAGGGAACACTGAAGCTTTCTTT.

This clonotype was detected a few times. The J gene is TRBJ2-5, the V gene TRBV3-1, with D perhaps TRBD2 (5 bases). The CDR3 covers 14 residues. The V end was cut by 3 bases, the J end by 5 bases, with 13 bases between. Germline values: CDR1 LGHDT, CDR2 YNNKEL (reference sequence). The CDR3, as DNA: TGTGCCAGCAGCCAGATGGAGTGGAGGGAGACCCAGTACTTC. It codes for CASSQMEWRETQYF.